The 24 T cell receptor beta chains presented below share a single source sample, sequenced in a study of spatial heterogeneity in lung cancer. Time point reported: sample taken at primary tumor resection. Extraction of whole RNA from tumor, nontumor lung or frozen PBMC preceded unsorted sequencing. Each CDR3 protein gets one entry after TCRdb re-called the 5' RACE reads with MiXCR. The table lists 6,000 to 8,500 distinct CDR3 sequences, roughly 6.1% of them singletons. The material was normal lung tissue next to the tumor, obtained at surgery. The receptors come from a female donor with early-stage non-small cell lung cancer.

This clonotype is medium-sized (0.01 to 0.1%) within its sample. The library was designed around alpha chains, so this beta chain is a stray read whose abundance carries little weight. The J gene is TRBJ2-3, the V gene TRBV19; 8 nucleotides line up with TRBD2. CDR3 size: 15 residues. V shed 5 bases, J shed 3 bases, and the junction held 7 bases outside the gene matches. Germline lookup yields CDR1 LNHDA and CDR2 SQIVND (reference sequence). CDR3 region: CASSQPGLGTDTQYF. Here the CDR3 DNA reads TGTGCCAGTAGTCAACCGGGACTAGGGACAGATACGCAGTATTTT.

Within the sample, this clonotype is medium-sized. For a library built for alpha chains, this beta chain is a stray read; little rests on its size. V and J are TRBV4-2 and TRBJ2-3; 10 nucleotides align to TRBD2. J was trimmed by 5 bases and V by 0 bases; bases with no gene match: 8. The CDR3 has 17 amino acids. Germline V CDR1 and CDR2: LGHNA, YNFKEQ. The CDR3 here is CASSQDALAGVRDTQYF. DNA for the CDR3: TGTGCCAGCAGCCAAGATGCGCTAGCGGGAGTACGAGATACGCAGTATTTT.

This clonotype was counted ten times or more. A library made for alpha chains picked up this beta chain off target, so its size means little. The DNA for the CDR3 is TGTGCCAGCTCACCGCCACTAGCGGGAGGAAGAAATGAGCAGTTCTTC. Its protein product is CASSPPLAGGRNEQFF. V usage is TRBV18 and J usage is TRBJ2-1, with 12 bases identical to TRBD2. Germline values: CDR1 KGHSH, CDR2 LQKENI. The CDR3 has 16 amino acids. The J segment lost 7 bases and the V segment lost 3 bases, leaving 7 bases of the junction unmatched.

Sample share makes this clonotype medium-sized. The library was built for alpha chains, so this beta chain is an off-target read and its size means little. The chain carries TRBV5-1 and TRBJ1-2; 9 nucleotides line up with TRBD1. Germline V gives CDR1 SGHRS, CDR2 YFSETQ. This CDR3 region has 16 residues. The trim removed 3 bases at V and 4 bases at J, leaving 10 bases unmatched. CDR3 amino acids: CASSSPGQGETYGYTF. For the CDR3, the DNA is TGCGCCAGCAGCTCTCCGGGACAGGGTGAGACCTATGGCTACACCTTC.

In its sample, this clonotype is medium-sized (0.01 to 0.1%). This beta chain is an off-target read within a library intended for alpha chains, so its frequency means little. The J gene is TRBJ2-7, the V gene TRBV6-6, with 10 bases matching TRBD1. Germline CDR1 and CDR2: MNHNY and SVGAGI (reference sequence). CDR3 length: 16 amino acids. With V trimmed by 2 bases and J by 6 bases, 10 bases remained unmatched. CDR3 sequence (DNA): TGTGCCAGCAGTTACACAGCGCGGGACAGGGGATCCGAGCAGTACTTC. Translation: CASSYTARDRGSEQYF.

A note on this clonotype: The library was built for alpha chains, so this beta chain is an off-target read and its size means little. The chain combines TRBV6-5 with TRBJ2-2; perhaps TRBD1 as D (6 bases). Per germline, CDR1 MNHEY and CDR2 SVGAGI. This CDR3 contains 15 residues. V lost 0 bases to trimming and J lost 7 bases, with 12 bases between them. The CDR3 nucleotides are TGTGCCAGCAGTTACTCGAGCAGGGGACACGGGGAGCTGTTTTTT. Translation gives CASSYSSRGHGELFF.

Within the sample, this clonotype is medium-sized. Within a library made for alpha chains, this beta chain is off target, and its count is uninformative. The chain is built from TRBV2 and TRBJ2-7; TRBD1 or TRBD2 may be the D gene (5 bases each). CDR1 SNHLY and CDR2 FYNNEI come from the germline V gene. The CDR3 contains 13 residues. The V gene lost 8 bases and the J gene lost 1 base, with 12 bases spanning the gap. The CDR3 loop is CASWGTASYEQYF. The CDR3 DNA reads as TGTGCCAGCTGGGGGACGGCTTCCTACGAGCAGTACTTC.

In this sample, this clonotype is medium-sized. For a library built for alpha chains, this beta chain is a stray read; little rests on its size. This sequence joins TRBV20-1 and TRBJ1-6, with a possible D match to TRBD1 (6 bases). The CDR3 has 13 residues. CDR1 and CDR2 (germline): DFQATT, SNEGSKA (reference sequence). V gave up 3 bases and J gave up 6 bases, with 9 bases separating them. CDR3 protein: CSARMDSNSPLHF. CDR3 nucleotide sequence: TGCAGTGCTAGGATGGACAGTAATTCACCCCTCCACTTT.

This clonotype has only a few counts. This beta chain is off target for a library built for alpha chains, so its abundance means little. The V call is TRBV25-1, the J call TRBJ2-7; possibly TRBD1 or TRBD2 for D (6 bases each). The CDR3 totals 19 residues. The germline V gene has CDR1 MGHDK and CDR2 SYGVNS. Trimming stripped 5 bases from V and 3 bases from J, with 29 bases between. The CDR3 DNA sequence: TGTGCCAGCAGTCCCCGGGCCGGTACAGGGAGTGGGGGGCTCTACGAGCAGTACTTC. Its protein product is CASSPRAGTGSGGLYEQYF.

By sample fraction, this clonotype is medium-sized. With the library built for alpha chains, this beta chain is off target and its frequency is not meaningful. The J gene is TRBJ2-7, the V gene TRBV20-1; the match to TRBD2 covers 10 bases. Germline V gene lookup returns CDR1 DFQATT and CDR2 SNEGSKA (reference sequence). CDR3 size: 13 residues. The V and J ends lost 5 bases and 3 bases, in that order; junction bases with no gene match: 4. The CDR3 DNA reads as TGCAGTGCTCCAGGACTAGCGGACTACGAGCAGTACTTC. Protein: CSAPGLADYEQYF.

Within the sample, this clonotype is medium-sized. As an off-target read in a library built for alpha chains, this beta chain has a frequency of little significance. The J gene is TRBJ2-2, the V gene TRBV20-1, with D perhaps matching TRBD2 (5 bases). Germline assignment: CDR1 DFQATT and CDR2 SNEGSKA (reference sequence). The V end was cut by 6 bases, the J end by 4 bases, with 9 bases between. This CDR3 has 12 amino acids. The DNA for the CDR3 is TGCAGTGCAACTACTAGCACCGGGGAGCTGTTTTTT. This codes for CSATTSTGELFF.

This clonotype is labeled as medium-sized. Since it is a stray read in a library aimed at alpha chains, this beta chain has a size that is not meaningful. This chain joins TRBV30 and TRBJ2-2, with D possibly being TRBD1 (5 bases). The CDR3 contains 16 residues. Germline-derived CDR1 and CDR2 are GTSNPN and SVGIG (reference sequence). V was pared by 2 bases and J by 1 base, with 14 bases between. The CDR3 region has the DNA TGTGCCTGGAGTTATACCAGACAGCGGAACACCGGGGAGCTGTTTTTT. This translates into CAWSYTRQRNTGELFF.

On this clonotype itself: The library was prepared for alpha chains; this beta chain is a stray read, so its frequency means little. The rearrangement uses TRBV6-1 and TRBJ2-2; 9 bases are a match to TRBD1. The CDR3 extends over 14 amino acids. Germline CDR1 is MNHNS and CDR2 is SASEGT. The J segment lost 6 bases and the V segment lost 6 bases, leaving 5 bases of the junction unmatched. In DNA, the CDR3 is TGTGCCAGCAGGGTACAGGGGGCGTCCGGGGAGCTGTTTTTT. Protein: CASRVQGASGELFF.

Note on this clonotype: This beta chain is an unintended read in a library built for alpha chains; its size means little. The chain joins TRBV12-3 or TRBV12-4 to TRBJ1-5; no reliable D call. The CDR3 extends over 12 amino acids. V lost 6 bases and J 8 bases, leaving 11 bases between the germline ends. CDR3 in DNA: TGTGCCAGCAGCCGAGACCAGAAGCCCCAGCATTTT. It translates to CASSRDQKPQHF.

This clonotype was seen a handful of times. The library was designed around alpha chains, so this beta chain is a stray read whose abundance carries little weight. CDR3: CSARERRYFF. The CDR3 nucleotides read TGCAGTGCTAGAGAAAGGAGGTATTTCTTC. The chain uses TRBV20-1 and TRBJ2-1; maybe TRBD2 (5 bases). CDR3 length equals 10 residues. CDR1 is DFQATT and CDR2 is SNEGSKA in the germline V gene (reference sequence). Trimming pared 0 bases from V and 16 bases from J, leaving 10 bases between.

The sample holds many counts of this clonotype. This beta chain was picked up by a library intended for alpha chains and is off target, so its count carries little meaning. CDR3 in amino acids: CASSSYSSRQTHYGYTF. DNA for the CDR3: TGTGCCAGCAGTTCCTATTCTAGCCGGCAGACCCACTATGGCTACACCTTC. The V call is TRBV27, the J call TRBJ1-2; D gene uncertain. V lost 4 bases and J lost 3, with 21 bases in between. The CDR3 loop spans 17 amino acids. From germline, CDR1 is MNHEY and CDR2 SMNVEV (reference sequence).

This clonotype is labeled as medium-sized. A library prepared for alpha chains yielded this beta chain as an off-target read; its size is of little meaning. This chain uses TRBV15 with TRBJ2-1, with TRBD2 as a possible D gene (6 bases). Trimming shortened V by 5 bases and J by 0 bases, and 26 bases separated the two germline ends. The CDR3 totals 20 residues. Per the germline V gene, CDR1 is LNHNV and CDR2 is YYDKDF (reference sequence). The CDR3 region is CATSGTGVGGLFSSYNEQFF. In DNA form, the CDR3 reads TGTGCCACCAGCGGTACCGGAGTGGGAGGATTATTTAGCTCCTACAATGAGCAGTTCTTC.

This clonotype rates as medium-sized. This beta chain is a stray read from a library made for alpha chains; its abundance is not meaningful. V gene TRBV27 combines with J gene TRBJ2-3; TRBD1 or TRBD2 may be the D gene (5 bases each). The CDR3 totals 13 residues. Per the germline V gene, CDR1 is MNHEY and CDR2 is SMNVEV (reference sequence). Between the trimmed V and J ends, which lost 5 bases and 4 bases, there was a span of 10 bases. CDR3 in amino acids: CASSPGRADTQYF. In DNA form, the CDR3 reads TGTGCCAGCAGTCCGGGGCGCGCAGATACGCAGTATTTT.

In its sample, this clonotype ranks as medium-sized. The library was prepared for alpha chains; this beta chain is a stray read, so its frequency means little. The chain joins TRBV5-1 to TRBJ2-1; D not resolved. V was trimmed by 0 bases and J by 5 bases, leaving 6 bases between them. The CDR3 is made up of 13 amino acids. Germline V gene lookup returns CDR1 SGHRS and CDR2 YFSETQ. CDR3 sequence (DNA): TGCGCCAGCAGCTTGGCCATGGACAATGAGCAGTTCTTC. Its translation: CASSLAMDNEQFF.

This clonotype qualifies as medium-sized. For a library built for alpha chains, this beta chain is a stray read; little rests on its size. This chain uses TRBV7-9 with TRBJ2-1; 11 positions match TRBD2. The V gene's germline CDR1 is SEHNR and CDR2 FQNEAQ (reference sequence). V trimming: 7 bases; J trimming: 7 bases; junction bases outside the gene matches: 6. CDR3 length: 14 amino acids. The CDR3 DNA follows: TGTGCCAGCACCCTGACTAGCGGGAATAATGAGCAGTTCTTC. This encodes CASTLTSGNNEQFF.

This clonotype is medium-sized (0.01 to 0.1%). The library was designed around alpha chains, so this beta chain is a stray read whose abundance carries little weight. The chain employs TRBV18 and TRBJ1-4; D unresolved. Trimming took 6 bases from V and 5 from J, leaving 25 bases between them. The CDR3 is 18 amino acids. CDR1 and CDR2 (germline): KGHSH, LQKENI. CDR3 DNA: TGTGCCAGCTCCCGAACGATACGGTATCAGGAGATGAATGAAAAACTGTTTTTT. Translating gives CASSRTIRYQEMNEKLFF.

Comment on this clonotype: For a library built for alpha chains, this beta chain is a stray read; little rests on its size. The chain carries TRBV27 and TRBJ2-5; 8 nucleotides agree with TRBD1. Per germline, CDR1 MNHEY and CDR2 SMNVEV (reference sequence). The CDR3 has 14 amino acids. Trimming cost V 3 bases and J 5 bases; bases outside gene matches: 5. The CDR3 here is CASSLDRALETQYF. The CDR3 DNA follows: TGTGCCAGCAGTTTGGACAGGGCGTTGGAGACCCAGTACTTC.

In this sample, this clonotype turned up many times. This beta chain is an off-target read within a library intended for alpha chains, so its frequency means little. The V gene is TRBV20-1, the J gene TRBJ2-1; 7 bases line up with TRBD2. CDR3 length equals 15 residues. Germline CDR1 reads DFQATT; CDR2 reads SNEGSKA (reference sequence). V lost 1 base and J lost 7; bases outside the gene matches: 10. The CDR3 nucleotides read TGCAGTGCTAGAGGGAACGCGGGAGCGATAAATGAGCAGTTCTTC. This gives the protein CSARGNAGAINEQFF.

This clonotype was counted ten times or more. As an off-target read in a library built for alpha chains, this beta chain has a frequency of little significance. The rearrangement uses TRBV30 and TRBJ2-7; the D gene could be TRBD1 or TRBD2 (6 bases each). With 4 bases removed from V and 3 bases from J, the gap between germline ends came to 16 bases. The CDR3 has 14 residues. Germline CDR1 and CDR2: GTSNPN and SVGIG (reference sequence). The CDR3 is CAWMGGERLYEQYF. DNA of the CDR3: TGTGCCTGGATGGGGGGCGAGCGGCTCTACGAGCAGTACTTC.